The clone carrying this TCR beta chain was recorded only once. The V segment lost 5 bases and the J segment 6 bases; nucleotides outside the gene matches: 11. This CDR3 contains 16 residues. The sample comes from a study of CD8 T cells in Susac syndrome. With random hexamers, reverse transcription was performed on about 0.5 to 1 ug of RNA. TCRdb reprocessed the immunoSEQ multiplex PCR reads with MiXCR, giving one entry per CDR3 protein. The table lists fewer than 200,000 distinct CDR3 sequences, around 96% of them singletons. The source is a human donor in good health. This chain links TRBV12-3 or TRBV12-4 with TRBJ2-1; 9 bases are a match to TRBD2. The sample consisted of CD4+ T cells from PBMCs. This CDR3 reads CASSPRRTSESNEQFF. The CDR3 DNA reads TGTGCCAGCAGTCCCAGGCGGACTAGCGAAAGCAATGAGCAGTTCTTC.